This T cell receptor (beta chain) was recovered during a study of blood T cell repertoires in COVID-19. Study information: Sources were T cells, B-cell-depleted T cells, or PBMCs; the material itself was cDNA or gDNA.

The CDR3 is 11 amino acids in total, end residues counted. Germline CDR1 is MNHNS and CDR2 is SASEGT. Per the original methods: Reference gene primer amplification in the assay estimated nucleated cell counts. Using immunoSEQ multiplex PCR, the repertoire was profiled, and TCRdb retains in-frame clones only, with some absent. For V, J and clone size, that table is used; D and trimming come from the DNA. This table has about 130,000 clones, about 85% appearing once. Concerning this clone: The conserved phenylalanine or tryptophan normally closing the CDR3 is absent here, so this likely arose from a read error. The limits of the CDR3 on the DNA are not certain, so only TCRdb's listed CDR3 is given.

Sequences were obtained from peripheral blood. The chain uses TRBV6-1 and TRBJ1-5; no DNA check was done on the table's D call, TRBD1. This receptor was obtained from a woman older than 75 with acute or convalescent COVID-19. The CDR3 loop reads CASSESDREWL.